This T cell receptor beta chain was profiled in a study of blood T cell repertoires in COVID-19. The CDR3 extends over 14 amino acids. Germline lookup yields CDR1 KGHSH and CDR2 LQKENI. Trimming took off 3 bases at V and 5 bases at J, with 14 bases between the two ends. Profiling relied on immunoSEQ multiplex PCR, and the TCRdb table lists in-frame clones only, not all of them. The data contain around 80,000 clones, about 80% of them seen just once; the ten biggest clones take up roughly 10%. The sequence was collected from a human donor in a cohort sampled during active COVID-19. This chain uses TRBV18 with TRBJ2-7; a weak D match, TRBD2 (5 bases). The sequenced material came from peripheral blood. The CDR3 DNA reads TGTGCCAGCTCACCCCCCGGGTTGAGGGACGAGCAGTACTTC. It specifies CASSPPGLRDEQYF.